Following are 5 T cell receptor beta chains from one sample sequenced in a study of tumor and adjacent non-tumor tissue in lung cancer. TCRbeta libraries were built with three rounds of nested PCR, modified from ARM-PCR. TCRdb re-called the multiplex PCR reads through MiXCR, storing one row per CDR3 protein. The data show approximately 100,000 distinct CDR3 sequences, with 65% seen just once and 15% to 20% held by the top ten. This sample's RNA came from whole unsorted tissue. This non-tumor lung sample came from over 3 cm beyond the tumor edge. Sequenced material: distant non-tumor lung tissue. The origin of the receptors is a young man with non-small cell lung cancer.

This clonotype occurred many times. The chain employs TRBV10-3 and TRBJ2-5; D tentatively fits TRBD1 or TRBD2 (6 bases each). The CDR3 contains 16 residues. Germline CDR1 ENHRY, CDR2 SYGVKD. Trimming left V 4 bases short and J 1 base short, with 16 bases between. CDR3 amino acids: CAISGLRGAGQETQYF. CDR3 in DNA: TGTGCCATCAGTGGTCTTAGGGGGGCCGGCCAAGAGACCCAGTACTTC.

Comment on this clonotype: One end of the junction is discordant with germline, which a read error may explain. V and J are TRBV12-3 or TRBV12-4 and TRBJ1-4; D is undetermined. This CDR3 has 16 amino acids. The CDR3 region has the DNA TGTGCCAGCAGTTTACGGCCAGCGGAGGGTAATGAAAAACTGTCTTTT. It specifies CASSLRPAEGNEKLSF.

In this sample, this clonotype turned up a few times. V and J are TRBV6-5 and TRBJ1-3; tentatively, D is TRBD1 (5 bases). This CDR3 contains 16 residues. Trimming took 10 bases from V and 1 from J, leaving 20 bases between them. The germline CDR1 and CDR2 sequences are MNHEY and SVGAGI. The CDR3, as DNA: TGTGCCATCAGCCCCGGACGGGGGGGATCTGGAAACACCATATATTTT. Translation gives CAISPGRGGSGNTIYF.

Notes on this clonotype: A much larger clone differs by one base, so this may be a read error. Written as DNA, the CDR3 is TGCGCCAGCAGCCAAGACCTGAGCGCGAGCTCCTACAATGAGCAGTTCTTC. Translated, it gives CASSQDLSASSYNEQFF. The chain recombines TRBV4-3 with TRBJ2-1; D is uncertain. The V end lost 0 bases, the J end lost 0 bases, and 12 bases lay between the germline ends. The CDR3 spans 17 residues. CDR1 and CDR2 (germline): LGHNA, YSLEER.

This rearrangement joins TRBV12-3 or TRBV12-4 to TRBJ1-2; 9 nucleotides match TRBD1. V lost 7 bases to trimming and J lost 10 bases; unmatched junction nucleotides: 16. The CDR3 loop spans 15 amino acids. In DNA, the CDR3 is TGTGCCAGCACCCCTCGGGACAGGGTGGCGCGGGACTACACCTTC. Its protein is CASTPRDRVARDYTF.